Below, 3 T cell receptor beta chains from the same sample are listed, as sequenced in a study of blood T cell repertoires in COVID-19. Sequenced by immunoSEQ multiplex PCR; TCRdb stores in-frame clones only, minus some. The sample holds about 95,000 clones, roughly 80% seen once. The sequenced sample was peripheral blood. The receptors stem from a man older than 75 with COVID-19, enrolled during active disease.

V is TRBV6-5 and J is TRBJ2-7; D gene unclear. This CDR3 contains 14 residues. Trimming removed 0 bases from V and 3 bases from J, with 9 bases in between. The germline CDR1 and CDR2 sequences are MNHEY and SVGAGI. DNA of the CDR3: TGTGCCAGCAGTTACTCGACCGACTTCTACGAGCAGTACTTC. Translated, it gives CASSYSTDFYEQYF.

The sample holds a few counts of this clone. The gene calls are TRBV2 and TRBJ2-5, with D maybe TRBD2 (5 bases). With 6 bases removed from V and 2 bases from J, the gap between germline ends came to 10 bases. Germline V gives CDR1 SNHLY, CDR2 FYNNEI. The CDR3 consists of 13 residues. The CDR3 protein is CASSAREQETQYF. The CDR3 region has the DNA TGTGCCAGCAGCGCCCGGGAACAAGAGACCCAGTACTTC. Full variable domain (rest looked up from reference TRBV2 and TRBJ2-5): EPEVTQTPSHQVTQMGQEVILRCVPISNHLYFYWYRQILGQKVEFLVSFYNNEISEKSEIFDDQFSVERPDGSNFTLKIRSTKLEDSAMYFCASSAREQETQYFGPGTRLLVL.

This clone was seen only a few times. The rearrangement links TRBV3-1 (or the pseudogene TRBV3-2) to TRBJ2-5; TRBD1 is a possible D gene (5 bases). The CDR3 is 15 amino acids. Trimming pared 0 bases from V and 2 bases from J, leaving 10 bases between. Germline V lookup: CDR1 LGHDT, CDR2 YNNKEL (reference sequence). CDR3 DNA sequence: TGTGCCAGCAGCCAAGATACGACAGAACAAGAGACCCAGTACTTC. Its translation: CASSQDTTEQETQYF.